A selection of T cell receptor beta chains follows, all from one sample in a study of blood T cell repertoires in COVID-19. The data were produced by immunoSEQ multiplex PCR, yet TCRdb's version contains in-frame clones alone and is incomplete. The sample has 45,000 to 65,000 clones, 70% to 90% seen once; the top ten hold about 4.6%. The source material was peripheral blood. These receptors originate from a man at least 80 years old with active COVID-19. The CDR3 runs from the conserved cysteine through the conserved F or W. Fields, in order: J gene, clone size, D gene, V gene, CDR3 DNA, CDR3 protein. The D gene is left open where the match is weak. Rows may omit the clone size; those that give it use once, few, many or a size class.

j_gene: TRBJ2-7
abundance: .
d_gene: TRBD2
v_gene: TRBV5-4
CDR3nt: TGTGCCAGCAGCTTGGGCGTAGCGGGAGAACCCTACGAGCAGTACTTC
CDR3aa: CASSLGVAGEPYEQYF

j_gene: TRBJ2-4
abundance: .
d_gene: TRBD2
v_gene: TRBV3-1/TRBV3-2
CDR3nt: TGTGCCAGCAGCCACGGGGGGGACATTCAGTACTTC
CDR3aa: CASSHGGDIQYF

j_gene: TRBJ2-2
abundance: once
d_gene: TRBD2
v_gene: TRBV5-1
CDR3nt: TGCGCCAGCAGCTTGGGTTATACGGGAGGAAACACCGGGGAGCTGTTTTTT
CDR3aa: CASSLGYTGGNTGELFF

j_gene: TRBJ2-3
abundance: .
d_gene: TRBD2
v_gene: TRBV15
CDR3nt: TGTGCCACCAGCAGAGATCCCAGCGGGAGAAAAGATACGCAGTATTTT
CDR3aa: CATSRDPSGRKDTQYF

j_gene: TRBJ2-7
abundance: .
d_gene: .
v_gene: TRBV5-1
CDR3nt: TGCGCCAGCAGCCCCACCCCCGGTCAGGGGCTCTACGAGCAGTACTTC
CDR3aa: CASSPTPGQGLYEQYF

j_gene: TRBJ2-7
abundance: .
d_gene: TRBD2
v_gene: TRBV6-2/TRBV6-3
CDR3nt: TGTGCCAGCAGTTACCTGAGCGGGATCTCTTACCCCTACGAGCAGTACTTC
CDR3aa: CASSYLSGISYPYEQYF

j_gene: TRBJ2-7
abundance: .
d_gene: .
v_gene: TRBV11-1
CDR3nt: TGTGCCAGCAGCACCCACCGGCAGGAGGTCGCCTACGAGCAGTACTTC
CDR3aa: CASSTHRQEVAYEQYF

j_gene: TRBJ2-7
abundance: .
d_gene: .
v_gene: TRBV4-3
CDR3nt: TGCGCCAGCAGCCAAGGCTTGGTCTTGGGGGGGGCGACCTACGAGCAGTACTTC
CDR3aa: CASSQGLVLGGATYEQYF

j_gene: TRBJ2-1
abundance: .
d_gene: TRBD2
v_gene: TRBV19
CDR3nt: TGTGCCAGTAGTAATAGAGCGGGGCAACACAATGAGCAGTTCTTC
CDR3aa: CASSNRAGQHNEQFF

j_gene: TRBJ1-1
abundance: .
d_gene: .
v_gene: TRBV5-4
CDR3nt: TGTGCCAGCAGCTCGAGGGCGGGACGAAAGACTGAAGCTTTCTTT
CDR3aa: CASSSRAGRKTEAFF

j_gene: TRBJ1-1
abundance: .
d_gene: .
v_gene: TRBV19
CDR3nt: TGTGCCAGTAGTATAGGGGGAGGGGCCGCTGAAGCTTTCTTT
CDR3aa: CASSIGGGAAEAFF

j_gene: TRBJ1-2
abundance: .
d_gene: .
v_gene: TRBV5-6
CDR3nt: TGTGCCAGCAGCGCAGGGGTGGCTGACTATGGCTACACCTTC
CDR3aa: CASSAGVADYGYTF

j_gene: TRBJ1-4
abundance: few
d_gene: .
v_gene: TRBV27
CDR3nt: TGTGCCAGCAGATTTGACGGGGGTTCTAATGAAAAACTGTTTTTT
CDR3aa: CASRFDGGSNEKLFF

j_gene: TRBJ1-5
abundance: .
d_gene: TRBD1
v_gene: TRBV7-9
CDR3nt: TGTCAAACGAGGGGGCTCCAAGGTAGCAATCAGCCCCAGCATTTT
CDR3aa: CQTRGLQGSNQPQHF

j_gene: TRBJ2-2
abundance: .
d_gene: .
v_gene: TRBV5-4
CDR3nt: TGTGCCAGCAGTAGTGTCGGGGAGCTGTTTTTT
CDR3aa: CASSSVGELFF

j_gene: TRBJ2-5
abundance: .
d_gene: .
v_gene: TRBV19
CDR3nt: TGTGCCAGTAGTCCTACTGCACAGGGGGGGCGGAAGACCCAGTACTTC
CDR3aa: CASSPTAQGGRKTQYF

j_gene: TRBJ2-7
abundance: .
d_gene: TRBD2
v_gene: TRBV23-1
CDR3nt: TGCGCCAGCAGTCAATCGGGAGGGATTTCCTACGAGCAGTACTTC
CDR3aa: CASSQSGGISYEQYF

j_gene: TRBJ1-6
abundance: few
d_gene: TRBD1
v_gene: TRBV6-5
CDR3nt: TGTGCCAGCCGACAGGGAGATTCACCCCTCCACTTT
CDR3aa: CASRQGDSPLHF

j_gene: TRBJ2-1
abundance: .
d_gene: TRBD2
v_gene: TRBV4-2
CDR3nt: TGTGCCAGCAGCCAGGTCGCCTACACTAGCGGGAGCTCCTACAATGAGCAGTTCTTC
CDR3aa: CASSQVAYTSGSSYNEQFF

j_gene: TRBJ1-3
abundance: .
d_gene: .
v_gene: TRBV18
CDR3nt: TGTGCCAGCTCACCCGGGAACTCTGGAAACACCATATATTTT
CDR3aa: CASSPGNSGNTIYF

j_gene: TRBJ2-7
abundance: .
d_gene: .
v_gene: TRBV9
CDR3nt: TGTGCCAGCAGCGCCCAGACTGGAGGGGGGGCGTTTTCTGTCGAGCAGTACTTC
CDR3aa: CASSAQTGGGAFSVEQYF

j_gene: TRBJ2-1
abundance: .
d_gene: TRBD2
v_gene: TRBV11-2
CDR3nt: TGTGCCAGCAGCTTAGGAGCGGGACTTGGCATTAATGAGCAGTTCTTC
CDR3aa: CASSLGAGLGINEQFF

j_gene: TRBJ2-4
abundance: .
d_gene: .
v_gene: TRBV3-1/TRBV3-2
CDR3nt: TGTGCCAGCAGCCAAGTCTTCCTAGCCAAAAACATTCAGTACTTC
CDR3aa: CASSQVFLAKNIQYF

j_gene: TRBJ2-7
abundance: .
d_gene: .
v_gene: TRBV14
CDR3nt: TGTGCCAGCAGCCAAGATACTTCGGGGGGCGGGATCTACTACGAGCAGTACTTC
CDR3aa: CASSQDTSGGGIYYEQYF

j_gene: TRBJ1-6
abundance: .
d_gene: .
v_gene: TRBV9
CDR3nt: TGTGCCAGCAGCTCCCAGACAGAGAATAATTCACCCCTCCACTTT
CDR3aa: CASSSQTENNSPLHF

j_gene: TRBJ2-1
abundance: .
d_gene: TRBD1
v_gene: TRBV19
CDR3nt: TGTGCCAGTAGGGCACAGGGGCAGCAGTTCTTC
CDR3aa: CASRAQGQQFF

j_gene: TRBJ1-1
abundance: .
d_gene: .
v_gene: TRBV27
CDR3nt: TGTGCCAGCAAACACAATAAGATGAACACTGAAGCTTTCTTT
CDR3aa: CASKHNKMNTEAFF

j_gene: TRBJ2-3
abundance: .
d_gene: .
v_gene: TRBV30
CDR3nt: TGTGCCTGGAGCCACGACGGGGACTTCACAGATACGCAGTATTTT
CDR3aa: CAWSHDGDFTDTQYF

j_gene: TRBJ2-7
abundance: .
d_gene: TRBD2
v_gene: TRBV4-1
CDR3nt: TGCGCCAGCAGCCCAAGAGGAGGGAGGGCCGAGTACGAGCAGTACTTC
CDR3aa: CASSPRGGRAEYEQYF

j_gene: TRBJ2-5
abundance: .
d_gene: TRBD2
v_gene: TRBV7-2
CDR3nt: TGTGCCAGCAGCTCGGGACTAGCGGGAGGGCAAGAGACCCAGTACTTC
CDR3aa: CASSSGLAGGQETQYF

j_gene: TRBJ2-2
abundance: .
d_gene: .
v_gene: TRBV7-3
CDR3nt: TGTGCCAGCACCTCTGGGAACAGGGATCACACCGGGGAGCTGTTTTTT
CDR3aa: CASTSGNRDHTGELFF

j_gene: TRBJ1-3
abundance: .
d_gene: .
v_gene: TRBV3-1/TRBV3-2
CDR3nt: TGTGCCAGCAGCCAAGATTCTAGGTGGTCTGAGTCTGGAAACACCATATATTTT
CDR3aa: CASSQDSRWSESGNTIYF

j_gene: TRBJ1-2
abundance: few
d_gene: .
v_gene: TRBV4-1
CDR3nt: TGCGCCAGCAGCCAAGTGGGGCTTCGTGGCTACACCTTC
CDR3aa: CASSQVGLRGYTF

j_gene: TRBJ2-5
abundance: .
d_gene: .
v_gene: TRBV6-5
CDR3nt: TGTGCCAGCAGTTACTCGATTGCCAGGGTTGAGACCCAGTACTTC
CDR3aa: CASSYSIARVETQYF

j_gene: TRBJ2-7
abundance: once
d_gene: .
v_gene: TRBV10-3
CDR3nt: TGTGCCATCAGTGAGACCAACAGGGTAGGCGAAGGCTCCTACGAGCAGTACTTC
CDR3aa: CAISETNRVGEGSYEQYF

j_gene: TRBJ1-1
abundance: few
d_gene: TRBD1
v_gene: TRBV5-1
CDR3nt: TGCGCCAGCAACCCCGGGACAGGGGGCATTGAAGCTTTCTTT
CDR3aa: CASNPGTGGIEAFF

j_gene: TRBJ1-4
abundance: .
d_gene: .
v_gene: TRBV10-2
CDR3nt: TGCGCCAGCAGTGATTGGCAGGGTAACGAAAAACTGTTTTTT
CDR3aa: CASSDWQGNEKLFF

j_gene: TRBJ1-1
abundance: .
d_gene: .
v_gene: TRBV6-5
CDR3nt: TGTGCCAGCAGCCGGAACACTGAAGCTTTCTTT
CDR3aa: CASSRNTEAFF

j_gene: TRBJ2-3
abundance: once
d_gene: .
v_gene: TRBV4-2
CDR3nt: TGTGCCAGCAGCCAAGATTATCGCACAGATACGCAGTATTTT
CDR3aa: CASSQDYRTDTQYF

j_gene: TRBJ2-1
abundance: few
d_gene: TRBD2
v_gene: TRBV13
CDR3nt: TGTGCCAGCAGCGTTAGCGGGAGCTCCTACAATGAGCAGTTCTTC
CDR3aa: CASSVSGSSYNEQFF

j_gene: TRBJ1-1
abundance: .
d_gene: .
v_gene: TRBV28
CDR3nt: TGTGCCAGCAGTTTAGGGGGCAGGGCAAACACTGAAGCTTTCTTT
CDR3aa: CASSLGGRANTEAFF

j_gene: TRBJ1-4
abundance: .
d_gene: .
v_gene: TRBV3-1/TRBV3-2
CDR3nt: TGTGCCAGCAGCCAGGGTCCAGGGCGAGATGAAAAACTGTTTTTT
CDR3aa: CASSQGPGRDEKLFF

j_gene: TRBJ2-1
abundance: .
d_gene: TRBD2
v_gene: TRBV12-5
CDR3nt: TGTGCTAGGGGGAGCGGGAGTCTTCTCCATGAGCAGTTCTTC
CDR3aa: CARGSGSLLHEQFF

j_gene: TRBJ1-2
abundance: once
d_gene: .
v_gene: TRBV6-1
CDR3nt: TGTGCCAGCAGTGAAGGTGGGGGCGGCTTCATCTATGGCTACACCTTC
CDR3aa: CASSEGGGGFIYGYTF

j_gene: TRBJ2-7
abundance: .
d_gene: TRBD1
v_gene: TRBV10-3
CDR3nt: TGTGCCATCAGTGATTCCGGGACAGGGGGCTACGAGCAGCACTTC
CDR3aa: CAISDSGTGGYEQHF

j_gene: TRBJ2-1
abundance: once
d_gene: TRBD1
v_gene: TRBV30
CDR3nt: TGTGCCTGGGAACAACAGGGGCCCTACAATGAGCAGTTCTTC
CDR3aa: CAWEQQGPYNEQFF

j_gene: TRBJ2-2
abundance: .
d_gene: .
v_gene: TRBV5-1
CDR3nt: TGCGCCAGCAGCTTGCCGGGTGCGAACACCGGGGAGCTGTTTTTT
CDR3aa: CASSLPGANTGELFF

j_gene: TRBJ2-4
abundance: .
d_gene: .
v_gene: TRBV2
CDR3nt: TGTGCCAGCTCGTATCAAAACATTCAGTACTTC
CDR3aa: CASSYQNIQYF

j_gene: TRBJ2-2
abundance: once
d_gene: TRBD2
v_gene: TRBV7-6
CDR3nt: TGTGCCAGCAGCTTAGGTCCCGGGACTAGGACGAACACCGGGGAGCTGTTTTTT
CDR3aa: CASSLGPGTRTNTGELFF

j_gene: TRBJ1-4
abundance: few
d_gene: TRBD1
v_gene: TRBV5-1
CDR3nt: TGCGCCAGCAGCTTGGGACAGGGGGTTCAAAAACTGTTTTTT
CDR3aa: CASSLGQGVQKLFF

j_gene: TRBJ2-2
abundance: .
d_gene: TRBD2
v_gene: TRBV27
CDR3nt: TGTGCCAGCAGGAGCGGGAGGGTTACCGGGGAGCTGTTTTTT
CDR3aa: CASRSGRVTGELFF

j_gene: TRBJ2-1
abundance: .
d_gene: .
v_gene: TRBV24-1
CDR3nt: TGTGCCACCAGTGATTCCGGACTGCCTCTCTTC
CDR3aa: CATSDSGLPLF

j_gene: TRBJ2-3
abundance: few
d_gene: .
v_gene: TRBV30
CDR3nt: TGTGCCTGGAGTGCGCGGGAAGGGAGCACAGATACGCAGTATTTT
CDR3aa: CAWSAREGSTDTQYF

j_gene: TRBJ2-7
abundance: few
d_gene: TRBD1
v_gene: TRBV5-1
CDR3nt: TGCGCCAGCAGCTTATCCGGGACAGGGGGCTGGGAGCAGTACTTC
CDR3aa: CASSLSGTGGWEQYF